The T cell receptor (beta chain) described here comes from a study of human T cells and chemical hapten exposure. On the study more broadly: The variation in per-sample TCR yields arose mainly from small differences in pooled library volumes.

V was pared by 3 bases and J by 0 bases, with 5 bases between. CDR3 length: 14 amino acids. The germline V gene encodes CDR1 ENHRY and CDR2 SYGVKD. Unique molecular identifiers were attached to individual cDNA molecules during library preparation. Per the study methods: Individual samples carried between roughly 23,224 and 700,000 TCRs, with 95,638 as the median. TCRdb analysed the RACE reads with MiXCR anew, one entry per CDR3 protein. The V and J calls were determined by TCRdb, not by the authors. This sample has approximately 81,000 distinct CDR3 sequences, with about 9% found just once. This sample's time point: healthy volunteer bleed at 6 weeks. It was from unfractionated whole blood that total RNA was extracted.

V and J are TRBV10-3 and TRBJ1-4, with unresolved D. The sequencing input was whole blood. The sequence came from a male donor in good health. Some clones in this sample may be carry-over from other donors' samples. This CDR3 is CAISERPTNEKLFF. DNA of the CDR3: TGTGCCATCAGTGAAAGGCCAACTAATGAAAAACTGTTTTTT.